The 23 T cell receptor beta chains in this list originate from one sample, sequenced in a study of human T cells and chemical hapten exposure. Time point: patch test 3, about 24 weeks after DPC sensitization. Documented treatment: therapeutic diphenylcyclopropenone sensitization with weekly scalp DPC. Via MiXCR, TCRdb re-called the RACE reads, giving one row per CDR3 protein. The sample contains tens of thousands of distinct CDR3 sequences, 9.9% of which appear only once. The source material was whole blood, sampled in connection with sensitization to the hapten diphenylcyclopropenone (DPC). These receptors came from a woman between 40 and 50 years old with alopecia areata. Some clones in this sample may be carry-over from other donors' samples.

This clonotype was recorded a few times. CDR3 coding DNA: TGTGCCAGCTCACCACCCGGGACAGACTACAATGAGCAGTTCTTC. Protein sequence: CASSPPGTDYNEQFF. The J gene is TRBJ2-1, the V gene TRBV18; 7 bases match TRBD1. Germline V gene sequence: CDR1 KGHSH, CDR2 LQKENI. The CDR3 is 15 residues long. The V segment lost 0 bases and the J segment 3 bases; nucleotides outside the gene matches: 2. Supplemented by reference TRBV18 and TRBJ2-1, the full variable domain reads NAGVMQNPRHLVRRRGQEARLRCSPMKGHSHVYWYRQLPEEGLKFMVYLQKENIIDESGMPKERFSAEFPKEGPSILRIQQVVRGDSAAYFCASSPPGTDYNEQFFGPGTRLTVL.

The chain is built from TRBV4-2 and TRBJ2-7; 11 nucleotides line up with TRBD1. After removal of 8 bases from V and 3 bases from J, the junction contained 6 bases not matched to a gene. Germline CDR1 LGHNA, CDR2 YNFKEQ. The length of the CDR3 is 14 residues. Written as DNA, the CDR3 is TGTGCCAGCTCGGAGGGACAGGGGGACTACGAGCAGTACTTC. Amino acid sequence: CASSEGQGDYEQYF.

There are a few counts of this clonotype. V usage is TRBV6-1 and J usage is TRBJ2-2; D is undetermined. Trimming pared 6 bases from V and 4 bases from J, leaving 3 bases between. The CDR3 covers 11 residues. The germline CDR1 and CDR2 sequences are MNHNS and SASEGT. The CDR3, as DNA: TGTGCCAGCAGCCCCACCGGGGAGCTGTTTTTT. This gives the protein CASSPTGELFF.

This clonotype was counted ten times or more. The gene calls are TRBV6-5 and TRBJ1-5; D might be TRBD1 (6 bases). The CDR3 has 14 residues. CDR1 is MNHEY and CDR2 is SVGAGI in the germline V gene. The germline V and J ends were trimmed by 6 bases and 3 bases, with 12 bases remaining between them. CDR3 loop: CASSPTGPNQPQHF. The CDR3 DNA follows: TGTGCCAGCAGCCCTACAGGGCCCAATCAGCCCCAGCATTTT.

This clonotype has a handful of counts. V usage is TRBV6-4 and J usage is TRBJ2-3, with 10 positions matching TRBD2. CDR1 and CDR2 (germline): MRHNA, SNTAGT. V trimming: 0 bases; J trimming: 3 bases; junction bases outside the gene matches: 3. The CDR3 totals 16 residues. CDR3: CASSDSTSGETDTQYF. Written as DNA, the CDR3 is TGTGCCAGCAGTGACTCCACTAGCGGGGAAACAGATACGCAGTATTTT.

The chain combines TRBV10-3 with TRBJ2-7; 11 nucleotides match TRBD1. The CDR3 loop spans 14 amino acids. Trimming took 4 bases from V and 2 from J; bases not matched to a gene: 1. CDR1 and CDR2 (germline): ENHRY, SYGVKD. This CDR3 reads CAISGGQGAYEQYF. CDR3 bases: TGTGCCATCAGTGGGGGACAGGGGGCCTACGAGCAGTACTTC.

This clonotype was seen a handful of times. This sequence joins TRBV18 and TRBJ2-3, with D tentatively TRBD2 (6 bases). Trimming pared 3 bases from V and 2 bases from J, leaving 12 bases between. The germline V gene has CDR1 KGHSH and CDR2 LQKENI. The CDR3 sequence is 15 residues long. CDR3 loop: CASSPLTSSTDTQYF. The CDR3 DNA reads TGTGCCAGCTCACCCCTCACTAGCTCCACAGATACGCAGTATTTT.

The table lists this clonotype with a few counts. This chain uses TRBV21-1 with TRBJ1-2; the table calls TRBD1, which could not be checked here. TRBV21-1 is a pseudogene. This CDR3 contains 14 residues. The CDR3 DNA reads TGTGCCAGCAGCGCTCAGGGAAGTAACTATGGCTACACCTTC. It specifies CASSAQGSNYGYTF.

V and J are TRBV7-2 and TRBJ1-5, with TRBD1 as a possible D gene (6 bases). The length of the CDR3 is 14 residues. Germline V gene data show CDR1 as SGHTA and CDR2 as FQGNSA. The ends were cut back, 2 bases at V and 3 bases at J, with 8 bases in the middle. CDR3 coding DNA: TGTGCCAGCAGCTTATACAGGGACAATCAGCCCCAGCATTTT. Its translation: CASSLYRDNQPQHF.

This clonotype showed up just a few times. This chain uses TRBV11-2 with TRBJ2-3, with 7 nucleotides matching TRBD2. Germline V gene lookup returns CDR1 SGHAT and CDR2 FQNNGV. After removal of 5 bases from V and 1 base from J, the junction contained 6 bases not matched to a gene. This CDR3 spans 15 amino acids. CDR3 loop: CASSQGGFGTDTQYF. The DNA of the CDR3 is TGTGCCAGCAGCCAGGGAGGGTTTGGCACAGATACGCAGTATTTT. The full variable domain, its missing parts supplied by reference TRBV11-2 and TRBJ2-3, is EAGVAQSPRYKIIEKRQSVAFWCNPISGHATLYWYQQILGQGPKLLIQFQNNGVVDDSQLPKDRFSAERLKGVDSTLKIQPAKLEDSAVYLCASSQGGFGTDTQYFGPGTRLTVL.

This sequence joins TRBV6-1 and TRBJ1-1; D ambiguous. Germline CDR1 and CDR2: MNHNS and SASEGT. CDR3 length equals 14 residues. The V end was cut by 2 bases, the J end by 4 bases, with 11 bases between. The CDR3 DNA is TGTGCCAGCAGTGAAATTTCGGCGAGCACTGAAGCTTTCTTT. Amino acid sequence: CASSEISASTEAFF.

The CDR3 protein is CASSHGRTYEQYF. In DNA, the CDR3 is TGTGCCAGCAGCCACGGACGGACCTACGAGCAGTACTTC. The J gene is TRBJ2-7, the V gene TRBV3-1; D not resolved. Trimming left V 3 bases short and J 2 bases short, with 8 bases between. Germline loops: CDR1 LGHDT, CDR2 YNNKEL (reference sequence). This CDR3 spans 13 amino acids.

The rearrangement joins TRBV12-5 to TRBJ2-7, with D maybe TRBD2 (6 bases). The CDR3 consists of 15 residues. V dropped 3 bases and J dropped 2 bases, with 14 bases sitting between them. The germline V gene encodes CDR1 LGHNT and CDR2 FRNRAP. DNA of the CDR3: TGTGCTAGTGGTTTAGTAGTGGGGGGACCCTACGAGCAGTACTTC. Translated, it gives CASGLVVGGPYEQYF.

The V call is TRBV12-3 or TRBV12-4, the J call TRBJ2-3; D could derive from TRBD1 or TRBD2 (5 bases each). This CDR3 is 13 amino acids long. Trimming shortened V by 3 bases and J by 7 bases, and 11 bases separated the two germline ends. In DNA, the CDR3 is TGTGCCAGCAGTTTCGGGGCAGGCAATACGCAGTATTTT. This encodes CASSFGAGNTQYF.

The DNA for the CDR3 is TGTGCCAGCAGTATCAGGACAGGTTACAATCAGCCCCAGCATTTT. It is translated as CASSIRTGYNQPQHF. The chain joins TRBV2 to TRBJ1-5, with 7 bases aligning to TRBD1. The CDR3 contains 15 residues. The V segment lost 5 bases and the J segment 3 bases; nucleotides outside the gene matches: 7. Germline lookup yields CDR1 SNHLY and CDR2 FYNNEI.

Ten or more counts support this clonotype. V is TRBV9 and J is TRBJ2-3, with TRBD2 identical over 12 bases. The CDR3 runs 16 residues. Looked up from germline, CDR1 is SGDLS and CDR2 is YYNGEE. V shed 4 bases and J 3 bases; nucleotides not matched to a gene: 6. CDR3 region: CASSILAGGPTDTQYF. For the CDR3, the DNA is TGTGCCAGCAGCATCCTAGCGGGGGGGCCGACAGATACGCAGTATTTT.

This clonotype was recorded at least ten times. The chain couples TRBV2 to TRBJ1-1; tentative D call: TRBD1 (6 bases). Germline V gene data show CDR1 as SNHLY and CDR2 as FYNNEI. This CDR3 region has 15 residues. V shed 0 bases and J shed 1 base, with 9 bases lying between them. The DNA of the CDR3 is TGTGCCAGCAGTGAAGCGCGCAGGGGGAACACTGAAGCTTTCTTT. Protein: CASSEARRGNTEAFF.

This clonotype showed up just a few times. This chain joins TRBV7-2 and TRBJ1-6; no clear D gene. The V and J ends lost 7 bases and 9 bases respectively, with 13 bases between them. Germline loops: CDR1 SGHTA, CDR2 FQGNSA. The CDR3 contains 13 residues. Written as DNA, the CDR3 is TGTGCCAGCAACCCTACCGAGGCTTCACCCCTCCACTTT. This encodes CASNPTEASPLHF. The variable domain in full, with the rest retrieved from reference TRBV7-2 and TRBJ1-6, is GAGVSQSPSNKVTEKGKDVELRCDPISGHTALYWYRQSLGQGLEFLIYFQGNSAPDKSGLPSDRFSAERTGGSVSTLTIQRTQQEDSAVYLCASNPTEASPLHFGNGTRLTVT.

The gene calls are TRBV4-1 and TRBJ1-5; D is ambiguous. There are 16 residues in the CDR3. CDR1 and CDR2 (germline): MGHRA, YSYEKL. Trimming took 0 bases from V and 8 from J, leaving 17 bases between them. The CDR3 DNA reads as TGCGCCAGCAGCCAAGAATGGCAGGACCAGGTTAAGCCCCAGCATTTT. This gives the protein CASSQEWQDQVKPQHF.

Ten or more counts support this clonotype. The chain is built from TRBV7-7 and TRBJ2-7; maybe TRBD1 (5 bases). The germline CDR1 and CDR2 sequences are SSHAT and FNYEAQ (reference sequence). The CDR3 length is 16 residues. The ends were cut back, 7 bases at V and 2 bases at J, with 21 bases in the middle. The CDR3 region is CASTPAWGRGPYEQYF. The CDR3 DNA is TGTGCCAGCACCCCCGCCTGGGGCCGAGGCCCCTACGAGCAGTACTTC.

This clonotype was seen repeatedly, ten times or more. The rearrangement links TRBV12-3 or TRBV12-4 to TRBJ2-7, with a tentative D call TRBD2 (5 bases). The length of the CDR3 is 14 residues. The V and J ends lost 7 bases and 4 bases respectively, with 17 bases between them. CDR3 region: CASTPRGLSYEQYF. CDR3 nucleotide sequence: TGTGCCAGCACCCCTCGGGGTCTCTCGTACGAGCAGTACTTC.

In this sample, this clonotype turned up a few times. V gene TRBV4-2 combines with J gene TRBJ2-2; TRBD2 aligns across 8 bases. This CDR3 is built from 19 residues. The junction had 13 bases not matched to a gene; V was cut back by 0 bases and J by 4 bases. Germline CDR1 LGHNA, CDR2 YNFKEQ. The CDR3 DNA is TGTGCCAGCAGCCAAGAACGTCTCGGACGGGGGGGTGGCACCGGGGAGCTGTTTTTT. This sequence encodes CASSQERLGRGGGTGELFF.

This clonotype was seen at least ten times. V and J are TRBV30 and TRBJ1-6; 7 bases line up with TRBD1. V trimming: 0 bases; J trimming: 7 bases; junction bases outside the gene matches: 6. The CDR3 extends over 15 amino acids. Germline CDR1 reads GTSNPN; CDR2 reads SVGIG (reference sequence). Here the CDR3 reads CAWSVPGTDNSPLHF. In DNA form, the CDR3 reads TGTGCCTGGAGTGTACCCGGGACAGACAATTCACCCCTCCACTTT.